Listed here are 7 T cell receptor beta chains from one sample, sequenced in a study of immune evolution from preneoplasia to lung adenocarcinoma. Using immunoSEQ multiplex PCR, the repertoire was profiled, and TCRdb retains in-frame clones only, with some absent. The data hold around 6,600 clones, with more than 80% observed a single time. Sequences were obtained from FFPE invasive lung adenocarcinoma tissue. These TCRs come from a person between 50 and 69 years old with lung adenocarcinoma.

The V gene is TRBV2, the J gene TRBJ2-1; perhaps TRBD2 as D (6 bases). The germline CDR1 and CDR2 sequences are SNHLY and FYNNEI. V lost 3 bases to trimming and J lost 7 bases, with 16 bases between them. The CDR3 has 15 residues. CDR3 nucleotide sequence: TGTGCCAGCAGTGATAGCGGTTCGGAGGGGAATGAGCAGTTCTTC. As protein: CASSDSGSEGNEQFF.

J is TRBJ1-2 and V is TRBV2; 8 bases agree with TRBD1. The CDR3 spans 15 residues. CDR1 is SNHLY, CDR2 FYNNEI, per germline. The ends lost 5 bases at V and 0 bases at J; junction bases unmatched: 5. CDR3 residues: CASSQQGGANYGYTF. The CDR3, as DNA: TGTGCCAGCAGTCAACAGGGGGGAGCTAACTATGGCTACACCTTC.

The chain joins TRBV6-6 to TRBJ2-7; 7 bases match TRBD2. The V gene end was trimmed by 0 bases and the J gene end by 4 bases; junction bases not matched to a gene: 6. The CDR3 runs 15 residues. Germline V gene sequence: CDR1 MNHNY, CDR2 SVGAGI (reference sequence). This CDR3 is CASSYSKSSGYEQYF. The CDR3 DNA is TGTGCCAGCAGTTACTCGAAGTCTAGCGGATACGAGCAGTACTTC.

V usage is TRBV2 and J usage is TRBJ2-1, with 11 bases identical to TRBD2. With V trimmed by 5 bases and J by 0 bases, 3 bases remained unmatched. The germline V gene encodes CDR1 SNHLY and CDR2 FYNNEI. The CDR3 runs 16 residues. The CDR3 DNA reads as TGTGCCAGCAGTTCCACTAGCGGGAGCTCCTACAATGAGCAGTTCTTC. Its translation: CASSSTSGSSYNEQFF.

The chain employs TRBV10-3 and TRBJ1-5; 8 positions agree with TRBD1. The CDR3 consists of 14 residues. The trim removed 4 bases at V and 5 bases at J, leaving 4 bases unmatched. The germline V gene encodes CDR1 ENHRY and CDR2 SYGVKD. Here the CDR3 reads CAISVGQGDQPQHF. The CDR3 bases are TGTGCCATCAGTGTAGGACAGGGCGATCAGCCCCAGCATTTT.

The count of this clone is one. The V call is TRBV14, the J call TRBJ2-2; D possibly corresponds to TRBD2 (5 bases). CDR3 size: 12 residues. Germline values: CDR1 SGHDN, CDR2 FVKESK. V shed 5 bases and J shed 11 bases, with 12 bases lying between them. For the CDR3, the DNA is TGTGCCAGCAGCGGCCGGGGAGAAGAGCTGTTTTTT. Translating it yields CASSGRGEELFF.

The rearrangement joins TRBV19 to TRBJ2-1; 8 bases fit TRBD2. CDR1 LNHDA and CDR2 SQIVND come from the germline V gene (reference sequence). V gave up 5 bases and J gave up 9 bases; unmatched junction bases: 9. CDR3 size: 14 residues. Written as DNA, the CDR3 is TGTGCCAGTAGTGAGGGACTAGAGTACGTTGAGCAGTTCTTC. Protein product: CASSEGLEYVEQFF.